This is a list of T cell receptor beta chains from one sample in a study of blood T cells in healthy people across ages. TCRdb called the 5' RACE reads again in MiXCR, with one record for every CDR3 protein. The sample yields around 1,500,000 distinct CDR3 sequences, 28% seen once. Specimen: blood. All receptors come from a woman aged 25-40 years in good health. Each CDR3 is given with its conserved first and last residue. The order of the fields is clone size, J gene, V gene, D gene, CDR3 DNA, CDR3 protein. D genes are given only for firm matches. A clone size is listed for some rows: how often the clone was seen (once, few, many), or a class if it is expanded.

-	TRBJ1-5	TRBV3-1	TRBD1	TGTGCCAGCAGCCAACAGGGGGAACCTAATCAGCCCCAGCATTTT	CASSQQGEPNQPQHF
many	TRBJ2-2	TRBV9	TRBD2	TGTGCCAGCAGCCTCAATAGCGGGGGGGGCACCGGGGAGCTGTTTTTT	CASSLNSGGGTGELFF
-	TRBJ2-1	TRBV12-3/TRBV12-4	-	TGTGCCAGCAGTTTAGCGGGGGGCACGGCGGTAGAGCAGTTCTTC	CASSLAGGTAVEQFF
few	TRBJ2-3	TRBV11-3	TRBD2	TGTGCCAGCAGCCAAGGGACTAGCGGGAAAGCAGATACGCAGTATTTT	CASSQGTSGKADTQYF
few	TRBJ2-5	TRBV29-1	-	TGCAGCGGGTTGGTTAGTCCGGGTCAAGAGACCCAGTACTTC	CSGLVSPGQETQYF
many	TRBJ2-7	TRBV20-1	TRBD2	TGCAGTGCGGCCACTAGCGGATATTCCTACGAGCAGTACTTC	CSAATSGYSYEQYF
few	TRBJ1-1	TRBV9	-	TGTGCCAGCAGCGTACAGGGGCAGGCAGAAGCTTTCTTT	CASSVQGQAEAFF
many	TRBJ2-1	TRBV7-9	-	TGTGCCAGCAGCTTATATCAAGAAGGGAATGAGCAGTTCTTC	CASSLYQEGNEQFF
many	TRBJ2-5	TRBV9	TRBD1	TGTGCCAGCAGCGCTACAGGGGTCCAAGAGACCCAGTACTTC	CASSATGVQETQYF
-	TRBJ2-1	TRBV27	-	TGTGCCAGCAAAAGATTCCGGGGGAGTGAGTTCTTC	CASKRFRGSEFF
few	TRBJ2-1	TRBV9	-	TGTGCCAGCACCGAGGGAGGCCGTTCCTACAATGAGCAGTTCTTC	CASTEGGRSYNEQFF
many	TRBJ1-2	TRBV20-1	TRBD1	TGCAGTGCTAGAGTCCCGGGACAGCCTAACTATGGCTACACCTTC	CSARVPGQPNYGYTF
-	TRBJ1-2	TRBV28	-	TGTGCCAGCAGTCTCTCACCGGACGGTAACTATGGCTACACCTTC	CASSLSPDGNYGYTF
few	TRBJ2-3	TRBV7-2	TRBD2	TGTGCCAGCAGCTCTAGCGGGAGGGATACGCAGTATTTT	CASSSSGRDTQYF
few	TRBJ1-1	TRBV12-3/TRBV12-4	-	TGTGCCAGCAGTTACAGGGAGGGAGACACTGAAGCTTTCTTT	CASSYREGDTEAFF
many	TRBJ2-7	TRBV29-1	-	TGCAGCGGGAGGGGGGCCTCCTCCTACGAGCAGTACTTC	CSGRGASSYEQYF
-	TRBJ2-1	TRBV6-2/TRBV6-3	TRBD1	TGTGCCAGCAGGACTGGGGACAGGGCGGTTAGCGAGCAGTTCTTC	CASRTGDRAVSEQFF
few	TRBJ2-1	TRBV20-1	TRBD2	TGCAGTGCTCCCTTTACGACTAGCGGTCACAATGAGCAGTTCTTC	CSAPFTTSGHNEQFF
many	TRBJ2-7	TRBV7-3	-	TGTGCCAGCAGCCAGGGGGGAGAGTCCTACGAGCAGTACTTC	CASSQGGESYEQYF
-	TRBJ1-6	TRBV9	-	TGTGCCAGCAGGTCAGGGAATGTTGGTTCACCCCTCCACTTT	CASRSGNVGSPLHF
-	TRBJ1-1	TRBV6-2/TRBV6-3	-	TGTGCCAGCAGCCGCTCAGAGATCGGCACGGAAGCTTTCTTT	CASSRSEIGTEAFF
-	TRBJ2-1	TRBV25-1	-	TGTGCCAGCAGCGACCCCTTCGGGGCTGACAATGAGCAGTTCTTC	CASSDPFGADNEQFF